Shown below are 8 T cell receptor beta chains from a single sample sequenced in a study of T cell responses to AZD1222 COVID-19 vaccine. Assay used: immunoSEQ multiplex PCR; TCRdb lists only in-frame clones, some missing. The table shows 68,000 or so clones, with about 80% occurring only once. Sequencing used peripheral blood, obtained on day 0 of AZD1222 vaccination. Receptors originate from an adult in good health.

V and J are TRBV5-1 and TRBJ1-4, with D perhaps matching TRBD1 (6 bases). Germline CDR1 and CDR2: SGHRS and YFSETQ. Trimming took off 4 bases at V and 4 bases at J, with 11 bases between the two ends. This CDR3 contains 14 residues. The CDR3 sequence: CASSPGTNNEKLFF. In DNA form, the CDR3 reads TGCGCCAGCAGCCCCGGGACAAATAATGAAAAACTGTTTTTT. The full variable domain, rest sourced from reference TRBV5-1 and TRBJ1-4, is KAGVTQTPRYLIKTRGQQVTLSCSPISGHRSVSWYQQTPGQGLQFLFEYFSETQRNKGNFPGRFSGRQFSNSRSEMNVSTLELGDSALYLCASSPGTNNEKLFFGSGTQLSVL.

The V gene is TRBV11-2, the J gene TRBJ1-2; a weak D match, TRBD1 (6 bases). The CDR3 runs 13 residues. V was pared by 4 bases and J by 9 bases, with 15 bases between. Germline assignment: CDR1 SGHAT and CDR2 FQNNGV. CDR3 residues: CASSSDQGLSYTF. In nucleotides, the CDR3 is TGTGCCAGCAGCTCAGACCAGGGGTTGAGCTACACCTTC.

The chain uses TRBV3-1 (or the pseudogene TRBV3-2) and TRBJ1-1; perhaps TRBD1 as D (6 bases). CDR3 size: 14 residues. Trimming removed 4 bases at V and 1 base at J, with 10 bases between. Germline V gene lookup returns CDR1 LGHDT and CDR2 YNNKEL (reference sequence). This chain's CDR3 is CASSRQDRNTEAFF. CDR3 in DNA: TGTGCCAGCAGCCGACAGGACCGGAACACTGAAGCTTTCTTT.

The rearrangement uses TRBV11-2 and TRBJ1-5; tentatively, D is TRBD1 (6 bases). The CDR3 is 16 residues long. V lost 0 bases and J 2 bases, leaving 11 bases between the germline ends. In germline, CDR1 is SGHAT, CDR2 FQNNGV. CDR3 loop: CASSLEARGGNQPQHF. The CDR3 DNA follows: TGTGCCAGCAGCTTAGAAGCCAGGGGAGGCAATCAGCCCCAGCATTTT.

The chain recombines TRBV3-1 (or the pseudogene TRBV3-2) with TRBJ1-2; tentatively, D is TRBD1 (6 bases). Deletions cut 6 bases from V and 2 bases from J, with 7 bases between. Germline V gives CDR1 LGHDT, CDR2 YNNKEL (reference sequence). The CDR3 has 12 amino acids. The CDR3 DNA reads as TGTGCCAGCAGGGACAGAAACTATGGCTACACCTTC. Translation gives CASRDRNYGYTF.

V usage is TRBV3-1 (or the pseudogene TRBV3-2) and J usage is TRBJ2-5, with 7 bases fitting TRBD2. Germline V CDR1 and CDR2: LGHDT, YNNKEL (reference sequence). The CDR3 length is 15 residues. The trim removed 5 bases at V and 2 bases at J, leaving 8 bases unmatched. The CDR3 coding sequence is TGTGCCAGCAGCAAACCTAGCGGCCGACAAGAGACCCAGTACTTC. It translates to CASSKPSGRQETQYF.

This clone was counted between two and nine times. This rearrangement joins TRBV7-9 to TRBJ1-2, with 7 positions matching TRBD1. The CDR3 runs 15 residues. Germline CDR1 and CDR2: SEHNR and FQNEAQ (reference sequence). Trimming cost V 3 bases and J 0 bases; bases outside gene matches: 4. CDR3 loop: CASSFGDSPNYGYTF. CDR3 DNA sequence: TGTGCCAGCAGCTTCGGGGACAGTCCTAACTATGGCTACACCTTC.

CDR3 DNA sequence: TGTGCCAGTGGAGGCGGGGGCCGATTGGGAGATACGCAGTATTTT. Its protein product is CASGGGGRLGDTQYF. The rearrangement uses TRBV19 and TRBJ2-3, with a possible D match to TRBD2 (7 bases). Trimming took 8 bases from V and 5 from J, leaving 20 bases between them. This CDR3 contains 15 residues. Germline V CDR1 and CDR2: LNHDA, SQIVND (reference sequence).